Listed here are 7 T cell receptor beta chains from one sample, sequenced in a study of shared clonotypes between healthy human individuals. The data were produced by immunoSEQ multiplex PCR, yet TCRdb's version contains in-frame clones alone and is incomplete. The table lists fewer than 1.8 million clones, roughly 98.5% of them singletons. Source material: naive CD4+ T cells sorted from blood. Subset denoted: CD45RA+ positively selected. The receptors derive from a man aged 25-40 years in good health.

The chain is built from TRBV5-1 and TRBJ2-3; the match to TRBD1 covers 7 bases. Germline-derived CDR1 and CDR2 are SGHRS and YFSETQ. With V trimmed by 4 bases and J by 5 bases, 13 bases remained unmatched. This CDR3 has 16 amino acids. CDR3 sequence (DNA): TGCGCCAGCAGCCCCGACCGTCAATCAGGGGGAGATACGCAGTATTTT. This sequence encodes CASSPDRQSGGDTQYF.

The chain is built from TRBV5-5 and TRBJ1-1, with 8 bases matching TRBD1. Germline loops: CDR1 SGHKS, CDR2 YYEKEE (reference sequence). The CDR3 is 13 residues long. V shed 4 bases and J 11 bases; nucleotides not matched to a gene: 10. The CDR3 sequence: CASSDYNRGDAFF. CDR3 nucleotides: TGTGCCAGCAGCGATTATAACAGGGGGGACGCTTTCTTT.

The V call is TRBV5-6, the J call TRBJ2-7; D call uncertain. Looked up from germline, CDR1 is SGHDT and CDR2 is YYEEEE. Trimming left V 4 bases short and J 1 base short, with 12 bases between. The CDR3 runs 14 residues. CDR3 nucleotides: TGTGCCAGCAGCCGACTTAGGGCATCCTACGAGCAGTACTTC. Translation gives CASSRLRASYEQYF.

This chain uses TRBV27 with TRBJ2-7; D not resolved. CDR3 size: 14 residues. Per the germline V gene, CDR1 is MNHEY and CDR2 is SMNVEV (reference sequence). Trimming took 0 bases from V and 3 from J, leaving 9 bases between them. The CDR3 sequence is CASSLSVNYYEQYF. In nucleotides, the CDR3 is TGTGCCAGCAGTTTATCGGTCAACTACTACGAGCAGTACTTC.

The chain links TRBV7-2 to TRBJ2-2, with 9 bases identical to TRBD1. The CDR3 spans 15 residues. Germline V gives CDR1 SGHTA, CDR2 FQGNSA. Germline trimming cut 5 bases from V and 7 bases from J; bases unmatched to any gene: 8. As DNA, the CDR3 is TGTGCCAGCAGCCAAGACAGGGGGAGCCACGGGGAGCTGTTTTTT. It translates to CASSQDRGSHGELFF.

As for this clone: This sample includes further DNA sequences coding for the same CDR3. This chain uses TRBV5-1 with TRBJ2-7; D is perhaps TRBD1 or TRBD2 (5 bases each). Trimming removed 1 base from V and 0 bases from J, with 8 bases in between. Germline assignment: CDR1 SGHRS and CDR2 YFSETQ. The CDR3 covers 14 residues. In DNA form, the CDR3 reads TGCGCCAGCAGCTTGACAGGACTCTCCTACGAGCAGTACTTC. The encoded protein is CASSLTGLSYEQYF.

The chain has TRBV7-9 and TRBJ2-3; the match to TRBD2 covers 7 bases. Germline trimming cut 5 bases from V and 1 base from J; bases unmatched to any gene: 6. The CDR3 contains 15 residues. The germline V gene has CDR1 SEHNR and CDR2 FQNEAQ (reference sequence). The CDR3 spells CASSPSGARTDTQYF. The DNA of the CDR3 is TGTGCCAGCAGCCCAAGCGGGGCCCGCACAGATACGCAGTATTTT.